These 22 T cell receptor beta chains were all obtained from the same sample, sequenced in a study of PD-L1 blockade in urothelial cancer. Regarding time point: pretreatment peripheral blood. Some clones are missing from TCRdb's copy, which holds only in-frame ones; the method was immunoSEQ multiplex PCR. Of about 56,000 clones detected, less than 90% appear once; the ten largest clones hold approximately 14%. The specimen was PBMCs, collected around atezolizumab (anti-PD-L1) treatment. These receptors all stem from a man aged 70 or older with urothelial cancer.

Only a few counts were recorded for this clone. The chain uses TRBV27 and TRBJ2-1; 11 nucleotides match TRBD2. Germline V gene data show CDR1 as MNHEY and CDR2 as SMNVEV (reference sequence). CDR3 length: 17 amino acids. After removal of 6 bases from V and 1 base from J, the junction contained 8 bases not matched to a gene. CDR3 sequence (DNA): TGTGCCAGCAGCCATACCGGGACTAGCGGTTCCTACAATGAGCAGTTCTTC. Translated: CASSHTGTSGSYNEQFF.

The chain employs TRBV6-4 and TRBJ1-1; D might be TRBD1 (6 bases). Germline lookup yields CDR1 MRHNA and CDR2 SNTAGT. V shed 2 bases and J shed 10 bases, with 14 bases lying between them. The CDR3 has 13 amino acids. In DNA form, the CDR3 reads TGTGCCAGCAGTGACACTCTACAGGGAGTAGCTTTCTTT. Translating gives CASSDTLQGVAFF.

This clone was found a few times. CDR3 nucleotides: TGTGCCAGCAGTCCAACTAGGACAGTCTCCTACGAGCAGTACTTC. Protein: CASSPTRTVSYEQYF. This chain connects TRBV28 to TRBJ2-7; maybe TRBD1 (6 bases). The V and J ends lost 5 bases and 0 bases respectively, with 14 bases between them. Germline V gene sequence: CDR1 MDHEN, CDR2 SYDVKM. The length of the CDR3 is 15 residues.

The chain uses TRBV19 and TRBJ2-5, with 7 bases lining up with TRBD1. Germline V CDR1 and CDR2: LNHDA, SQIVND (reference sequence). Losses at the gene ends were 10 bases for V and 0 bases for J; bases not matched to a gene: 8. This CDR3 is 14 amino acids long. In DNA form, the CDR3 reads TGTGCCACCCGTAAAGACAGGGACCAAGAGACCCAGTACTTC. Its translation is CATRKDRDQETQYF.

The chain uses TRBV7-2 and TRBJ2-7, with 10 bases aligning to TRBD2. V shed 4 bases, J shed 2 bases, and the junction held 2 bases outside the gene matches. The CDR3 consists of 14 residues. CDR1 is SGHTA, CDR2 FQGNSA, per germline. As DNA, the CDR3 is TGTGCCAGCAGCTCAGCGGGAGGGCCCTACGAGCAGTACTTC. It is translated as CASSSAGGPYEQYF.

The genes are TRBV19 and TRBJ2-2, with D possibly matching TRBD2 (6 bases). CDR1 LNHDA and CDR2 SQIVND come from the germline V gene (reference sequence). V was pared by 7 bases and J by 3 bases, with 18 bases between. The CDR3 is 16 residues long. The CDR3 here is CASKDGRGLDTGELFF. As DNA, the CDR3 is TGTGCCAGTAAAGACGGGAGAGGTTTAGACACCGGGGAGCTGTTTTTT.

The chain combines TRBV5-5 with TRBJ1-2; D is perhaps TRBD1 (6 bases). V lost 0 bases and J 1 base, leaving 10 bases between the germline ends. This CDR3 is 15 amino acids long. In germline, CDR1 is SGHKS, CDR2 YYEKEE (reference sequence). The CDR3 region is CASSLEGRGNYGYTF. DNA for the CDR3: TGTGCCAGCAGCTTGGAGGGCAGGGGTAACTATGGCTACACCTTC.

This clone was seen at least ten times. The V and J genes are TRBV30 and TRBJ2-3, with 8 bases identical to TRBD2. The CDR3 is 14 residues long. The V segment lost 2 bases and the J segment 14 bases; nucleotides outside the gene matches: 15. Germline loops: CDR1 GTSNPN, CDR2 SVGIG (reference sequence). In DNA, the CDR3 is TGTGCCTGGAGTCGGGGGGGGGAATCGGAATACGCGTATTTT. It specifies CAWSRGGESEYAYF.

The V call is TRBV6-1, the J call TRBJ2-1; 8 positions match TRBD2. V dropped 7 bases and J dropped 3; count of bases not matched to a gene: 8. CDR3 length: 15 residues. CDR1 MNHNS and CDR2 SASEGT come from the germline V gene. DNA for the CDR3: TGTGCCAGCACCGCAATGGCGGGAGGCTACAATGAGCAGTTCTTC. It encodes CASTAMAGGYNEQFF.

V usage is TRBV4-1 and J usage is TRBJ1-3, with D perhaps matching TRBD1 (6 bases). This CDR3 comprises 16 residues. CDR1 is MGHRA and CDR2 is YSYEKL in the germline V gene. Trimming removed 4 bases at V and 4 bases at J, with 17 bases between. This chain's CDR3 is CASSPRTASKGNTIYF. The CDR3 DNA sequence: TGCGCCAGCAGCCCGAGGACAGCCAGTAAAGGAAACACCATATATTTT.

This rearrangement joins TRBV6-1 to TRBJ2-3; 11 nucleotides agree with TRBD1. CDR1 and CDR2 (germline): MNHNS, SASEGT. The V gene end was trimmed by 2 bases and the J gene end by 4 bases; junction bases not matched to a gene: 5. The CDR3 has 16 residues. DNA of the CDR3: TGTGCCAGCAGTGAATCGGGACAGGGGGAATCAGATACGCAGTATTTT. Its protein product is CASSESGQGESDTQYF.

This chain links TRBV7-6 with TRBJ2-2, with D perhaps matching TRBD1 (6 bases). The CDR3 loop spans 14 amino acids. The V and J ends lost 8 bases and 0 bases respectively, with 10 bases between them. The germline CDR1 and CDR2 sequences are SGHVS and FNYEAQ. The CDR3 loop is CASAAGANTGELFF. The CDR3 nucleotides are TGTGCCAGCGCGGCAGGGGCGAACACCGGGGAGCTGTTTTTT. Full variable domain (remainder filled in from reference TRBV7-6 and TRBJ2-2): GAGVSQSPRYKVTKRGQDVALRCDPISGHVSLYWYRQALGQGPEFLTYFNYEAQQDKSGLPNDRFSAERPEGSISTLTIQRTEQRDSAMYRCASAAGANTGELFFGEGSRLTVL.

This rearrangement joins TRBV30 to TRBJ1-5; 7 bases are a match to TRBD1. With V trimmed by 1 base and J by 4 bases, 1 base remained unmatched. This CDR3 has 13 residues. Per germline, CDR1 GTSNPN and CDR2 SVGIG (reference sequence). The CDR3 reads CAWSEQGNQPQHF. In DNA, the CDR3 is TGTGCCTGGAGTGAACAGGGGAATCAGCCCCAGCATTTT.

J is TRBJ2-1 and V is TRBV9; D remains unclear. With 5 bases removed from V and 4 bases from J, the gap between germline ends came to 16 bases. The CDR3 is 15 residues long. The V gene's germline CDR1 is SGDLS and CDR2 YYNGEE. CDR3 loop: CASSLTWPPYNEQFF. The CDR3 coding sequence is TGTGCCAGCAGTTTGACTTGGCCCCCTTACAATGAGCAGTTCTTC.

The chain is built from TRBV10-3 and TRBJ2-1; TRBD2 aligns across 11 bases. V dropped 10 bases and J dropped 5; count of bases not matched to a gene: 7. Germline CDR1 reads ENHRY; CDR2 reads SYGVKD. This CDR3 is 14 amino acids long. CDR3 residues: CATAPTSGDNEQFF. CDR3 coding DNA: TGTGCCACTGCCCCGACTAGCGGGGACAATGAGCAGTTCTTC.

The V gene is TRBV5-6, the J gene TRBJ1-4, with a weak D call TRBD1 (6 bases). Germline lookup yields CDR1 SGHDT and CDR2 YYEEEE. The CDR3 is made up of 17 amino acids. Trimming left V 1 base short and J 0 bases short, with 13 bases between. In DNA form, the CDR3 reads TGTGCCAGCAGCTTGTTTCAGGGACATGCAACTAATGAAAAACTGTTTTTT. This translates into CASSLFQGHATNEKLFF. The full variable domain, completed using reference TRBV5-6 and TRBJ1-4, is DAGVTQSPTHLIKTRGQQVTLRCSPKSGHDTVSWYQQALGQGPQFIFQYYEEEERQRGNFPDRFSGHQFPNYSSELNVNALLLGDSALYLCASSLFQGHATNEKLFFGSGTQLSVL.

This chain uses TRBV28 with TRBJ2-7; D is possibly TRBD1 (6 bases). Germline V gene sequence: CDR1 MDHEN, CDR2 SYDVKM. Trimming removed 6 bases at V and 4 bases at J, with 16 bases between. The CDR3 is made up of 14 amino acids. CDR3 DNA: TGTGCCAGCAGGTCCCCGGGGACAAGGTACGAGCAGTACTTC. Protein: CASRSPGTRYEQYF.

The genes are TRBV18 and TRBJ2-2, with D possibly being TRBD1 (5 bases). V lost 1 base and J 5 bases, leaving 11 bases between the germline ends. Germline CDR1 reads KGHSH; CDR2 reads LQKENI. CDR3 length equals 15 residues. The CDR3 nucleotides are TGTGCCAGCTCACCACAAGGGGCGGAGACCGGGGAGCTGTTTTTT. Amino acid sequence: CASSPQGAETGELFF.

J is TRBJ2-2 and V is TRBV18; no clear D. The CDR3 is 16 amino acids. Trimming stripped 6 bases from V and 5 bases from J, with 19 bases between. CDR1 and CDR2 from the germline V gene are KGHSH and LQKENI. CDR3 loop: CASSPVATARTGELFF. The DNA for the CDR3 is TGTGCCAGCTCTCCCGTCGCCACTGCGCGGACCGGGGAGCTGTTTTTT.

This chain connects TRBV7-9 to TRBJ2-1; 11 positions match TRBD2. The germline CDR1 and CDR2 sequences are SEHNR and FQNEAQ (reference sequence). V shed 5 bases and J 10 bases; nucleotides not matched to a gene: 4. The CDR3 is made up of 13 amino acids. The CDR3 loop is CASSARLAGEQFF. DNA of the CDR3: TGTGCCAGCAGCGCACGACTAGCGGGAGAGCAGTTCTTC.

Written as DNA, the CDR3 is TGTGCCAGCAGTTTAGTCGCAGCTAACTATGGCTACACCTTC. Its translation: CASSLVAANYGYTF. The rearrangement links TRBV28 to TRBJ1-2, with D uncertain. The CDR3 has 14 amino acids. Germline CDR1 MDHEN, CDR2 SYDVKM. V lost 2 bases to trimming and J lost 0 bases, with 7 bases between them.

This clone was seen more than once but under ten times. The gene calls are TRBV6-6 and TRBJ1-5; the D gene is possibly TRBD1 (6 bases). The CDR3 totals 15 residues. Germline V gene lookup returns CDR1 MNHNY and CDR2 SVGAGI (reference sequence). V lost 6 bases, J lost 6 bases, and 18 bases lay in between. The CDR3 protein is CASSQDRISGQPQHF. The DNA for the CDR3 is TGTGCCAGCAGCCAAGACAGGATCTCGGGTCAGCCCCAGCATTTT.